The 5 T cell receptor beta chains in this list originate from one sample, sequenced in a study of shared clonotypes between healthy human individuals. Naive-designated CD8 cells lacked CD45RO, were positively enriched for CCR7, and omitted terminally differentiated effector memory CD45RA+ cells. Assay used: immunoSEQ multiplex PCR; TCRdb lists only in-frame clones, some missing. The top ten hold 1.5% to 2% of the sample, which has around 1,900,000 clones, 85% to 95% seen once. Sequencing was carried out using naive CD8+ T cells from PBMCs. Source of these receptors: a young man in good health. Some clones in this sample may be carry-over from other donors' samples.

V is TRBV27 and J is TRBJ2-1; the D is unclear. Germline assignment: CDR1 MNHEY and CDR2 SMNVEV (reference sequence). The CDR3 runs 14 residues. Trimming took off 2 bases at V and 10 bases at J, with 15 bases between the two ends. The CDR3 bases are TGTGCCAGCAGTTTAAAATCCCGCGCTTCAGAGCAGTTCTTC. It encodes CASSLKSRASEQFF.

This clone has a single count. This sequence joins TRBV6-5 and TRBJ1-1; no clear D. The CDR3 consists of 12 residues. Germline assignment: CDR1 MNHEY and CDR2 SVGAGI. Trimming shortened V by 8 bases and J by 1 base, and 8 bases separated the two germline ends. For the CDR3, the DNA is TGTGCCAGCGTAAAGGGGAACACTGAAGCTTTCTTT. Encoded protein: CASVKGNTEAFF.

This clone was counted a single time. V and J are TRBV5-1 and TRBJ1-1; D call uncertain. Trimming took 1 base from V and 5 from J, leaving 9 bases between them. CDR3 size: 13 residues. CDR1 and CDR2 (germline): SGHRS, YFSETQ. CDR3: CASSLLARTEAFF. The CDR3 DNA sequence: TGCGCCAGCAGCTTGTTGGCTCGGACTGAAGCTTTCTTT.

The chain recombines TRBV10-3 with TRBJ1-1, with 7 bases fitting TRBD1. Germline CDR1 and CDR2: ENHRY and SYGVKD. This CDR3 region has 15 residues. The J segment lost 1 base and the V segment lost 6 bases, leaving 8 bases of the junction unmatched. The CDR3 bases are TGTGCCATCAGGATCACAGGGGAGGGGAACACTGAAGCTTTCTTT. Its translation: CAIRITGEGNTEAFF.

This rearrangement joins TRBV27 to TRBJ2-1, with TRBD2 identical over 11 bases. The germline V gene encodes CDR1 MNHEY and CDR2 SMNVEV (reference sequence). The V and J ends lost 4 bases and 12 bases, in that order; junction bases with no gene match: 2. This CDR3 contains 12 residues. CDR3 sequence reads: CASSSLAGGQFF. CDR3 in DNA: TGTGCCAGCAGTTCCCTAGCGGGAGGGCAGTTCTTC.